A single TCR beta chain is shown here with its context. Its antigen remains unknown. A read error is possible here, since a much larger clone lies one base away. The source material, RNA transcripts, was used to amplify TCR beta CDR3 regions. The TCR CDR3 was amplified in a first-round RT-PCR using the HTBI primer set. Each CDR3 protein gets one entry after TCRdb re-called the multiplex PCR reads with MiXCR. The sample shows over 700,000 distinct CDR3 sequences, just over 35% of them seen only once. The data are from a study of T cells in Graves' hyperthyroidism and ophthalmopathy. Study-level results: Stable hyperthyroidism was told apart from ophthalmopathy by a model built on 13 V-J features. The majority of expanded thyroid clonotypes above 0.001 also appeared in blood.

The sequence derives from a woman aged 40 to 50 with Graves' hyperthyroidism. The sample was blood.

The CDR3 here is CASSETSNQPQHF. CDR3 sequence (DNA): TGTGCCAGCAGTGAGACTAGCAATCAGCCCCAGCATTTT. The chain uses TRBV2 and TRBJ1-5; no definite D call. The CDR3 runs to 13 residues. V lost 3 bases and J 0 bases, leaving 3 bases between the germline ends. Germline lookup yields CDR1 SNHLY and CDR2 FYNNEI. The full variable domain, with the rest looked up from reference TRBV2 and TRBJ1-5, is EPEVTQTPSHQVTQMGQEVILRCVPISNHLYFYWYRQILGQKVEFLVSFYNNEISEKSEIFDDQFSVERPDGSNFTLKIRSTKLEDSAMYFCASSETSNQPQHFGDGTRLSIL.